This T cell receptor (beta chain) was captured in a study of T cell clonotyping in hematopoietic cell transplantation. The study, taken as a whole, reports: Without cell sorting, CD4 versus CD8 contributions remain unresolved. Graft donor and pretransplant recipient Inverse Simpson Index values predicted broader posttransplant TCR diversity.

In regard to this clone: Its antigen is unidentified.

The assay was immunoSEQ multiplex PCR, and TCRdb's table has in-frame clones only and misses some. The data hold some 30,000 clones, with under 85% observed a single time. Germline loops: CDR1 SGHVS, CDR2 FNYEAQ. This CDR3 comprises 13 residues. V shed 5 bases, J shed 3 bases, and the junction held 3 bases outside the gene matches. Time point: recipient sample about 28 days before transplant, after cytoreduction. This chain uses TRBV7-6 with TRBJ1-1, with TRBD1 identical over 7 bases. The source is a man aged 45 to 65 with myelodysplastic syndrome. Some clones in this sample may be carry-over from other donors' samples. The specimen comprised peripheral blood mononuclear cells, sampled before stem cell transplant. DNA for the CDR3: TGTGCCAGCAGCCCACAGGGGTACACTGAAGCTTTCTTT. Translation gives CASSPQGYTEAFF.